This T cell receptor (beta chain) derives from a study of blood T cell repertoires in COVID-19. Study summary: Samples came from the United States, Italy and Spain, spanning acute and convalescent COVID-19. T cells, B-cell-depleted T cells, or PBMCs provided the cDNA or gDNA that served as material.

Germline V gene lookup returns CDR1 SGHTA and CDR2 FQGNSA. With 1 base removed from V and 5 bases from J, the gap between germline ends came to 8 bases. The length of the CDR3 is 14 residues. Per the study methods: Cell counts per sample came from amplifying reference gene primers. TCRdb's table, derived via immunoSEQ multiplex PCR, lists solely in-frame clones and lacks some. The V and J calls and clone size come from that table; D and trimming were worked out from the DNA. Among about 130,000 clones listed, around nine tenths were seen once. Sequences were obtained from peripheral blood. The chain has TRBV7-2 and TRBJ1-4; D is possibly TRBD1 (5 bases). The TCR originated in an elderly woman with acute or convalescent COVID-19. The CDR3 DNA follows: TGTGCCAGCAGCTTAGAAGCAGGGAATGAAAAACTGTTTTTT. This gives the protein CASSLEAGNEKLFF.